This T cell receptor (beta chain) was captured by sequencing in a study of shared clonotypes between healthy human individuals. The input for sorted-subset replicate PCRs was approximately 200 ng DNA, some 30,000 T cell genomes. The assay was immunoSEQ multiplex PCR, and TCRdb's table has in-frame clones only and misses some. The table records hundreds of thousands of clones, almost 95% of them present only once. Terminally differentiated effector memory CD45RA+ cells were excluded by CCR7 positive selection of CD45RO-negative cells. Nashville, Tennessee was home to all donors, who were Caucasian adults. The CDR3 has 15 amino acids. The germline gives CDR1 SGHNT, CDR2 YENEEA. The V and J ends lost 5 bases and 4 bases respectively, with 15 bases between them. Study outcomes and limitations: Sample collection involved blood only; tissue repertoires are likely different. Clonotypes shared by all four sorted-subset donors had higher generation probabilities than non-shared clonotypes.

Regarding this clone: Its antigen remains unknown.

The chain uses TRBV11-3 and TRBJ2-1; D gene uncertain. The clonotype was recovered from a man aged 25-45 years in good health. Sequenced: naive CD8+ T cells sorted from blood. CDR3 region: CASSPGSVGYNEQFF. The CDR3 region has the DNA TGTGCCAGCAGCCCCGGGTCCGTGGGGTACAATGAGCAGTTCTTC.